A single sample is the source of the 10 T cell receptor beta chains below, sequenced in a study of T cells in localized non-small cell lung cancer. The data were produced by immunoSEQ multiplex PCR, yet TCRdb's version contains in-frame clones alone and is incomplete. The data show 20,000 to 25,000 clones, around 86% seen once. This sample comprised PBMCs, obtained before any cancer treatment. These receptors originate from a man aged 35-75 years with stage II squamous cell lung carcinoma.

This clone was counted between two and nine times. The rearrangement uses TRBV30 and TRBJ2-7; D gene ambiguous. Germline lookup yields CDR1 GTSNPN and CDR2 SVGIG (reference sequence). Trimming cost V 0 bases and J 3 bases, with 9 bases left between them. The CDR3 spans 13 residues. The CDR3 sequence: CAWSVVLRYEQYF. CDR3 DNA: TGTGCCTGGAGTGTGGTACTCCGCTACGAGCAGTACTTC.

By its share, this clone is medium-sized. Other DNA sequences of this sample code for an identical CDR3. CDR3 amino acids: CASSRTTNTEAFF. The CDR3 bases are TGTGCCAGCAGCAGGACAACGAACACTGAAGCTTTCTTT. The J gene is TRBJ1-1, the V gene TRBV11-3; TRBD1 is a possible D gene (5 bases). Germline V gene lookup returns CDR1 SGHNT and CDR2 YENEEA. Trimming took off 5 bases at V and 1 base at J, with 8 bases between the two ends. This CDR3 comprises 13 residues.

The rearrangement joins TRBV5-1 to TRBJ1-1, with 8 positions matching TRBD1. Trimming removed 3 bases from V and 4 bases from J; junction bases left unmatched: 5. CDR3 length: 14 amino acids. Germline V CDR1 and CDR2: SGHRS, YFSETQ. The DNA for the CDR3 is TGCGCCAGCAGCTCTAAAGGACAGGGCACTGAAGCTTTCTTT. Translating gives CASSSKGQGTEAFF.

The CDR3 sequence: CASSPQLSRSGRKDTEAFF. The CDR3 nucleotides read TGTGCCAGCTCACCACAGTTATCTCGGTCAGGGAGGAAAGACACTGAAGCTTTCTTT. The chain couples TRBV18 to TRBJ1-1, with D perhaps TRBD1 (5 bases). Trimming cost V 1 base and J 3 bases, with 24 bases left between them. Germline-derived CDR1 and CDR2 are KGHSH and LQKENI. The CDR3 is made up of 19 amino acids.

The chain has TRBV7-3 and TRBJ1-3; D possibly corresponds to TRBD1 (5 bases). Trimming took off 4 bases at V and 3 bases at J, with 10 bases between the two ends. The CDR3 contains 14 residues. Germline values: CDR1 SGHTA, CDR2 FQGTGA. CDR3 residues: CASSYGGDGNTIYF. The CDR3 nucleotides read TGTGCCAGCAGCTACGGGGGGGATGGAAACACCATATATTTT.

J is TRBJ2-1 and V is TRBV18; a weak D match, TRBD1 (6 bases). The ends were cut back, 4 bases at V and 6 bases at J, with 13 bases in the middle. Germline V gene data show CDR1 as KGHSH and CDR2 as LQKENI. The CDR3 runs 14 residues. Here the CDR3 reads CASSLRQATNEQFF. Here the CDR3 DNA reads TGTGCCAGCTCACTGCGACAGGCCACCAATGAGCAGTTCTTC. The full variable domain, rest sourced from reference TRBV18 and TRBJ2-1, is NAGVMQNPRHLVRRRGQEARLRCSPMKGHSHVYWYRQLPEEGLKFMVYLQKENIIDESGMPKERFSAEFPKEGPSILRIQQVVRGDSAAYFCASSLRQATNEQFFGPGTRLTVL.

CDR3 region: CASSLGRNEQYF. The CDR3 DNA sequence: TGTGCCAGCAGCTTAGGCCGGAACGAGCAGTACTTC. The J gene is TRBJ2-7, the V gene TRBV11-3; no reliable D call. CDR1 SGHNT and CDR2 YENEEA come from the germline V gene. Trimming shortened V by 1 base and J by 5 bases, and 6 bases separated the two germline ends. The CDR3 loop spans 12 amino acids.

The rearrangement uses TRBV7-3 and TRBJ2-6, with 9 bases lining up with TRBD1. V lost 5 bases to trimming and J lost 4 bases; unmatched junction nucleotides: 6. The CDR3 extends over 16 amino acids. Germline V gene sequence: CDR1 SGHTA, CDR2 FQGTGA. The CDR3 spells CASSLGQGGGANVLTF. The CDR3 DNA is TGTGCCAGCAGCCTGGGACAGGGAGGAGGGGCCAACGTCCTGACTTTC.

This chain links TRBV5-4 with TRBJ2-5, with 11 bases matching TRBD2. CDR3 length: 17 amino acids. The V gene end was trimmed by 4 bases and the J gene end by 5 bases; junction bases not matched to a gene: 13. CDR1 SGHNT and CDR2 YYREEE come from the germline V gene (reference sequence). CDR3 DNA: TGTGCCAGCAGCATGGCTAGCGGGAGGATTGAGGGGGAGACCCAGTACTTC. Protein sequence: CASSMASGRIEGETQYF.

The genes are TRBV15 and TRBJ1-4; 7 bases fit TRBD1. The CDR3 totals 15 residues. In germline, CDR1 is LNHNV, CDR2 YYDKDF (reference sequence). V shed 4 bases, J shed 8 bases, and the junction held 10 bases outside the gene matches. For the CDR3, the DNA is TGTGCCACCAGCAAAGACAGGGCCTCGGGGGAAAAACTGTTTTTT. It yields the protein CATSKDRASGEKLFF.